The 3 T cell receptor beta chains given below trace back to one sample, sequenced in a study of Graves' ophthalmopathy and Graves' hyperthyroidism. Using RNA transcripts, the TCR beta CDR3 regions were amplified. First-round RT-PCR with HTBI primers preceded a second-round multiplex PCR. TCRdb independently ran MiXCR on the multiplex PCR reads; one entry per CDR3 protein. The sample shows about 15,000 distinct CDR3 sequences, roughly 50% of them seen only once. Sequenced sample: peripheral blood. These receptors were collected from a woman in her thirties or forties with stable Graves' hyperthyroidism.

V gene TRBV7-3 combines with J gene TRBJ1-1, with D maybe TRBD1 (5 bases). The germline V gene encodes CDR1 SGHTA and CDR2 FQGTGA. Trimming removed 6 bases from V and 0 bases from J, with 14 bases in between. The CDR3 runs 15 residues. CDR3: CASRGNRRLNTEAFF. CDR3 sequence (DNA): TGTGCCAGCAGGGGAAACAGGCGATTGAACACTGAAGCTTTCTTT.

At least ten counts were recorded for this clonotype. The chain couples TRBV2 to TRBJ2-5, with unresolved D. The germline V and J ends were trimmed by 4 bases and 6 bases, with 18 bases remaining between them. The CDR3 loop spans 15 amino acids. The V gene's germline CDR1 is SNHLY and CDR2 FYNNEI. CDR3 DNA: TGTGCCAGCAGTGTCGGTCTGACTGACGGCAAGACCCAGTACTTC. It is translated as CASSVGLTDGKTQYF.

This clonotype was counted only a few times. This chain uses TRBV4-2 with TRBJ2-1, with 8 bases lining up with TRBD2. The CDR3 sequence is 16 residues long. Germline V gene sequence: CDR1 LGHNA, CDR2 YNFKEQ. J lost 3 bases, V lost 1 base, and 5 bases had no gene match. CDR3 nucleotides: TGTGCCAGCAGCCAAGTAATCGGGACTAGCTACAATGAGCAGTTCTTC. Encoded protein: CASSQVIGTSYNEQFF.